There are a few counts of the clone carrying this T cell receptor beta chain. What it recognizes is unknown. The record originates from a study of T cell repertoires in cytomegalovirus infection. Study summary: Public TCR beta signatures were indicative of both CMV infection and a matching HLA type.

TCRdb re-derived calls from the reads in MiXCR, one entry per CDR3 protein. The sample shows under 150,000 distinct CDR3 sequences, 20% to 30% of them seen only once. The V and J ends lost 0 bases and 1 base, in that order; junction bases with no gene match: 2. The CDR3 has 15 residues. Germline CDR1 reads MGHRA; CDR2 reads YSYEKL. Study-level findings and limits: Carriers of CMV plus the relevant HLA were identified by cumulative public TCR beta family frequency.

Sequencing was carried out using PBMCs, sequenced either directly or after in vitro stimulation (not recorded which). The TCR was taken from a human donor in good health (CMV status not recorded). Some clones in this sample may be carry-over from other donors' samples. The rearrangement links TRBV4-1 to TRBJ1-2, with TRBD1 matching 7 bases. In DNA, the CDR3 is TGCGCCAGCAGCCAAGATTGGGACAGTAACTATGGCTACACCTTC. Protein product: CASSQDWDSNYGYTF.